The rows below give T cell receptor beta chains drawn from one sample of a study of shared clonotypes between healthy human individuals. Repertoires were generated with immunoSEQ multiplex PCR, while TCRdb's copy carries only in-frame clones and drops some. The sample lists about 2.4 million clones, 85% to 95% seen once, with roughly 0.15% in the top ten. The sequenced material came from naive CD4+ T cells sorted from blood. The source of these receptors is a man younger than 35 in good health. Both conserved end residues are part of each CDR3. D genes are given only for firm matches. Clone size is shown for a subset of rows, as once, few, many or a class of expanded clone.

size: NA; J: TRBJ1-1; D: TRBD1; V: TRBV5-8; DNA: TGTGCCAGCAGATCCGGACCGTGGACAGGGATGACAGCTTTCTTT; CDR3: CASRSGPWTGMTAFF
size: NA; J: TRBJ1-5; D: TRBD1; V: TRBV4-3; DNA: TGCGCCAGCAGCCAAGTATGGACAGGGGGCAATCAGCCCCAGCATTTT; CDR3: CASSQVWTGGNQPQHF
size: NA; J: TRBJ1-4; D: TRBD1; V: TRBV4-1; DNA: TGCGCCAGCGGACAGGGGAAACTGTTTTTT; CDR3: CASGQGKLFF
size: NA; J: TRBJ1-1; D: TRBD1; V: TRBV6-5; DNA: TGTGCCAGCAGTTCTCGGGACAGGAACACTGAAGCTTTCTTT; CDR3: CASSSRDRNTEAFF
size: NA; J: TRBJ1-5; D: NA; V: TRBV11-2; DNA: TGTGCCAGCAGCTTAGACAGCGATCAGCCCCAGCATTTT; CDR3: CASSLDSDQPQHF
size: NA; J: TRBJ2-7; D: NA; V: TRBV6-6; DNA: TGTGCCAGCAGTTTCATAAACGAGCAGTACTTC; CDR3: CASSFINEQYF
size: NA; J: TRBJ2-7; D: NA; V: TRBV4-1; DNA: TGCGCCAGCAGCCTGGAGGGGATCTACGAGCAGTACTTC; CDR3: CASSLEGIYEQYF
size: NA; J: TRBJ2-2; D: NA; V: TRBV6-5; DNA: TGTGCCAGCAATCCGGGAGTCCCCGGGGAGCTGTTTTTT; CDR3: CASNPGVPGELFF
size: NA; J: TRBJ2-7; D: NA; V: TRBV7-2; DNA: TGTGCCAGCAAAAGCGGTAGGACTACCTACGAGCAGTACTTC; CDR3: CASKSGRTTYEQYF
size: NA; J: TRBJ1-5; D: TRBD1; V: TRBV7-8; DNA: TGTGCCAGCAGCTTAGATCGGACAGGGATTCATAGCAATCAGCCCCAGCATTTT; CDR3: CASSLDRTGIHSNQPQHF
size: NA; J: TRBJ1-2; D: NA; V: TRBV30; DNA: TGTGCCTGGAGTGTAGCCCTGGTGGATGGCTACACCTTC; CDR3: CAWSVALVDGYTF
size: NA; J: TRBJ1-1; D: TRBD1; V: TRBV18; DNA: TGTGCCAGCTCACCCTACGGGACAGGGGCGGTCACTGAAGCTTTCTTT; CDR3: CASSPYGTGAVTEAFF
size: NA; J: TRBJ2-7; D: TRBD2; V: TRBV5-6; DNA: TGTGCCAGCAGCTTCCGTTCGGTGGTTCTAGCGGGAGTCGAGCAGTACTTC; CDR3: CASSFRSVVLAGVEQYF
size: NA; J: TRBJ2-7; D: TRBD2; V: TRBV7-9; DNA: TGTGCCAGCAGCCCCAAGCGGGAGGGGCCCTACGAGCAGTACTTC; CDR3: CASSPKREGPYEQYF
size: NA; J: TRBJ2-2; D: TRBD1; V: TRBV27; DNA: TGTGCCAGCAGCCGAGACAGGGCAAGATCAGGGGAGCTGTTTTTT; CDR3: CASSRDRARSGELFF
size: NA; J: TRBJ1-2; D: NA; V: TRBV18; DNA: TGTGCCAGCTCACCCGCGGGGAAGGGCTACACCTTC; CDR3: CASSPAGKGYTF
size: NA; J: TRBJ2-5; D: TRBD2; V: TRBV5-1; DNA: TGCGCCAGCAGCTCGTCGGCCGGGGGGGCACCAGAGACCCAGTACTTC; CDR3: CASSSSAGGAPETQYF
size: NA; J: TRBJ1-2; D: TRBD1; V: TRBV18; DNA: TGTGCCAGCTCGCAGGGGGCTACCTATGGCTACACCTTC; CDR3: CASSQGATYGYTF
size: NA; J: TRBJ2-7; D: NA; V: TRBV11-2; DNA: TGTGCCAGCAGCTTAGATCCCTCCCCATACGAGCAGTACTTC; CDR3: CASSLDPSPYEQYF
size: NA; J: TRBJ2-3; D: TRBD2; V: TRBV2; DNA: TGTGCCAGCAGTATGACTAGCACAAACACAGATACGCAGTATTTT; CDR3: CASSMTSTNTDTQYF
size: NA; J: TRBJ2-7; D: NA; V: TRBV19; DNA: TGTGCCAGTAGTATGTCCAGGGGTGACTTCTACGAGCAGTACTTC; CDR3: CASSMSRGDFYEQYF
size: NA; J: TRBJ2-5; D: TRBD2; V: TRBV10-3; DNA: TGTGCCATCCAGACTAGCGGGGGGGCCGGGGAGACCCAGTACTTC; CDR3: CAIQTSGGAGETQYF
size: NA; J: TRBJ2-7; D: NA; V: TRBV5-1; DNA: TGCGCCAGCAGCCAGGGAACAGGGAATAGCGAGCAGTACTTC; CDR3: CASSQGTGNSEQYF
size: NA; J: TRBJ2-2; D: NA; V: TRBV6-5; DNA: TGTGCCAGCAGGCCCGGGGACTACACCGGGGAGCTGTTTTTT; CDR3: CASRPGDYTGELFF
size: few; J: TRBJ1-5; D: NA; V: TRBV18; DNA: TGTGCCAGCTCACCCCGACAGTCGTGGGATAACAATCAGCCCCAGCATTTT; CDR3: CASSPRQSWDNNQPQHF
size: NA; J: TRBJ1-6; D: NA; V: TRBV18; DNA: TGTGCCAGCTCACCGACCGGAAACAGCAATTCACCCCTCCACTTT; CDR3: CASSPTGNSNSPLHF
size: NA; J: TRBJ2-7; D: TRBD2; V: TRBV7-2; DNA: TGTGCCAGCAGCTCCGGGACTAGCGGGGCCCTCCTCTACGAGCAGTACTTC; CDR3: CASSSGTSGALLYEQYF
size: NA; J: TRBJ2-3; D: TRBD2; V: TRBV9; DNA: TGTGCCAGCAGCCCTCTGACTAGCCTTAGCACAGATACGCAGTATTTT; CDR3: CASSPLTSLSTDTQYF
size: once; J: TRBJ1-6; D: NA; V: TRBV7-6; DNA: TGTGCCAGCAGCTTAGGAGACATTTATTCACCCCTCCACTTT; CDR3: CASSLGDIYSPLHF
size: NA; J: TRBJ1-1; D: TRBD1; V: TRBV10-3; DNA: TGTGCCAGCCTGGACCCGGGACAGGGCCTACTTGAAGCTTTCTTT; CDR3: CASLDPGQGLLEAFF
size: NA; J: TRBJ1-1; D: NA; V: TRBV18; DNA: TGTGCCAGCTCAGCGGACAAGAACACTGAAGCTTTCTTT; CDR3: CASSADKNTEAFF
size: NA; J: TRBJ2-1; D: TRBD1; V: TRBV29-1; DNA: TGCAGCGTTGGAGAAAGGGGGCGAGCTGAGCAGTTCTTC; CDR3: CSVGERGRAEQFF
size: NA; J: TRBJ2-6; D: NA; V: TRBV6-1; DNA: TGTGCCAGCAGTGGCTGGCCAGAACCCTCTGGGGCCAACGTCCTGACTTTC; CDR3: CASSGWPEPSGANVLTF
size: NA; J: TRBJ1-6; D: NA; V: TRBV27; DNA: TGTGCCAGCAGTTTACAGGGGACCTGGGGATCACCCCTCCACTTT; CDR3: CASSLQGTWGSPLHF
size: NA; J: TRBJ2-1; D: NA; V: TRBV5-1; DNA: TGCGCCAGCAGCTTGAGTCTAGCGACCCCCAATGAGCAGTTCTTC; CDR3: CASSLSLATPNEQFF
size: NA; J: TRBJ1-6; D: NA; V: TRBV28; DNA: TGTGCCAGCAGCCGACGACAGTGGGACGATAATTCACCCCTCCACTTT; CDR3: CASSRRQWDDNSPLHF
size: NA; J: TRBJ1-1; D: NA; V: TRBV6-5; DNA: TGTGCCAGCAGTTATTTCTCGGGGCTGAACACTGAAGCTTTCTTT; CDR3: CASSYFSGLNTEAFF
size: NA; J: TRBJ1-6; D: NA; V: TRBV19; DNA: TGTGCCAGTAGTATGGGCAAGAGCTCCTATAATTCACCCCTCCACTTT; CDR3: CASSMGKSSYNSPLHF
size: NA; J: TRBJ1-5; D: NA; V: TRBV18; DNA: TGTGCCAGCTCACCACAACGGAGCAATCAGCCCCAGCATTTT; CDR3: CASSPQRSNQPQHF
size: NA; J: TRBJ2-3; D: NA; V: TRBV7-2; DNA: TGTGCCAGCAGCTCCGACGGACTTCGCACAGATACGCAGTATTTT; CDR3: CASSSDGLRTDTQYF
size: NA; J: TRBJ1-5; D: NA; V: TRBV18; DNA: TGTGCCAGCTCACGGTCTTCAGGCGATCAGCCCCAGCATTTT; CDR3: CASSRSSGDQPQHF
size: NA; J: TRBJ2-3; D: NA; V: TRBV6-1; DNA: TGTGCCAGCCTGCGGGGGCCCTCCCGCACAGATACGCAGTATTTT; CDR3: CASLRGPSRTDTQYF
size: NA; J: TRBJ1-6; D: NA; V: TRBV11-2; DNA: TGTGCCAGCAGTTTAGATCGAGGGGGCTCCTATAATTCACCCCTCCACTTT; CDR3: CASSLDRGGSYNSPLHF
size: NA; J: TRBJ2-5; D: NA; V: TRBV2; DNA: TGTGCCAGCAGAGGGGCCCGCCTCGAGACCCAGTACTTC; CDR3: CASRGARLETQYF
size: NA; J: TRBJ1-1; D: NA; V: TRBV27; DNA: TGTGCCAGCAGTTCCCGAGGGGGGACCACTGAAGCTTTCTTT; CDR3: CASSSRGGTTEAFF
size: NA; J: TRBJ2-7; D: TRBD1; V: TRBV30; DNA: TGTGCCTGGAGTGTACCTAGGACAGGGGTCTACGAGCAGTACTTC; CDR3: CAWSVPRTGVYEQYF
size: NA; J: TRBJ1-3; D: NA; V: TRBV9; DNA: TGTGCCAGCAGCGTAGTTGGTAGCTCTGGAAACACCATATATTTT; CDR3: CASSVVGSSGNTIYF
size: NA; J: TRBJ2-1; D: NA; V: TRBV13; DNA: TGTGCCAGCAGCAGGGACAAGGGGGTTGTCCATGAGCAGTTCTTC; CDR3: CASSRDKGVVHEQFF
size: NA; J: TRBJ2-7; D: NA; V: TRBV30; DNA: TGTGCCTGGAGTGGAGGCTACGAGCAGTACTTC; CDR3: CAWSGGYEQYF
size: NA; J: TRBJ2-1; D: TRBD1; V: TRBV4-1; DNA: TGCGCCAGCAGCCAAGACGGGACAGGGGTCTACAATGAGCAGTTCTTC; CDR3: CASSQDGTGVYNEQFF
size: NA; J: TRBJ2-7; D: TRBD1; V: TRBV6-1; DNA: TGTGCCAGCAGTGTAATAACAGGGGGTATGTACGAGCAGTACTTC; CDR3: CASSVITGGMYEQYF
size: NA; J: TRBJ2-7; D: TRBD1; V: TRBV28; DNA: TGTGCCAGCAGATTCGGGACAGGGATTAGCTCCTACGAGCAGTACTTC; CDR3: CASRFGTGISSYEQYF
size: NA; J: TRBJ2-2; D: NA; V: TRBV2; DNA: TGTGCCAGCAGTGAACGGGCAGGGACTCCTCCCGGGGAGCTGTTTTTT; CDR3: CASSERAGTPPGELFF
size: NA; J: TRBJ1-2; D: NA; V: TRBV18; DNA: TGTGCCAGCTCCCCTGGACAGACTAACTATGGCTACACCTTC; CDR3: CASSPGQTNYGYTF
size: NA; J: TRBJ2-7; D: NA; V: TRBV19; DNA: TGTGCCAGTAGTATCGTTGTGGGACCTACCTACGAGCAGTACTTC; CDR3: CASSIVVGPTYEQYF
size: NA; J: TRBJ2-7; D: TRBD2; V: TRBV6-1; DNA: TGTGCCAGCAGCCAAGGGCGCGGGAGGAACTACGAGCAGTACTTC; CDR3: CASSQGRGRNYEQYF
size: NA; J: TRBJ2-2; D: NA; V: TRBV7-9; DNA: TGTGCCAGCAGCCTTACCCGCGAGGACGGGGAGCTGTTTTTT; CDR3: CASSLTREDGELFF
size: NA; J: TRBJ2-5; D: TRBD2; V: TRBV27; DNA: TGTGCCAGCAGACTTTTAGGACTAGCGGGATCAGAGACCCAGTACTTC; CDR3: CASRLLGLAGSETQYF
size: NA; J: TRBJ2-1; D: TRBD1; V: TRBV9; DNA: TGTGCCAGCAGCGAGGACAGGGCGGAGCAGTTCTTC; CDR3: CASSEDRAEQFF